What follows are 27 T cell receptor beta chains derived from one specimen sequenced in a study of glioma-infiltrating T cells. TCR alpha and beta CDR3 regions were amplified from RNA using iRepertoire nested multiplex PCR. TCRdb fed the multiplex PCR reads into MiXCR, producing one record per CDR3 protein. The table records a few hundred thousand distinct CDR3 sequences, less than 50% of them present only once. Sample: glioma tissue, nonneoplastic brain tissue, or PBMCs (not recorded which). Every receptor here comes from a human donor with low-grade glioma or glioblastoma, undergoing nonglioma brain surgery, or in good health (not recorded which).

The chain uses TRBV29-1 and TRBJ2-7; D possibly corresponds to TRBD2 (5 bases). There are 13 residues in the CDR3. Germline V gene sequence: CDR1 SQVTM, CDR2 ANQGSEA. V dropped 7 bases and J dropped 0 bases, with 13 bases sitting between them. CDR3 coding DNA: TGCAGCGCCCTGTCCGGGAACTCCTACGAGCAGTACTTC. It encodes CSALSGNSYEQYF.

The chain recombines TRBV20-1 with TRBJ2-7, with TRBD2 identical over 7 bases. Germline V gene sequence: CDR1 DFQATT, CDR2 SNEGSKA (reference sequence). V lost 7 bases and J lost 3; bases outside the gene matches: 15. The CDR3 runs to 15 residues. CDR3 DNA: TGCAGTGGGAGGGGTAACGGGAGGTCCAGCTACGAGCAGTACTTC. This sequence encodes CSGRGNGRSSYEQYF.

As regards this clonotype: A single base separates this from a much larger clone, so it may be a read error. CDR3 sequence (DNA): TGTGCCAGCAGTTACTCATGGGACAGCAAGTACAAGCAGTACTTC. It codes for CASSYSWDSKYKQYF. This chain connects TRBV27 to TRBJ2-7, with TRBD1 identical over 7 bases. CDR1 is MNHEY, CDR2 SMNVEV, per germline (reference sequence). J was trimmed by 8 bases and V by 4 bases; bases with no gene match: 14. The CDR3 loop spans 15 amino acids.

Ten or more counts support this clonotype. The V and J genes are TRBV6-2 or TRBV6-3 and TRBJ2-3; D ambiguous. Germline assignment: CDR1 MNHEY and CDR2 SVGEGT. The CDR3 is made up of 12 amino acids. V lost 5 bases, J lost 3 bases, and 6 bases lay in between. In DNA, the CDR3 is TGTGCCAGCAGTAGGATGACAGATACGCAGTATTTT. This encodes CASSRMTDTQYF.

The sample holds many counts of this clonotype. The J gene is TRBJ2-7, the V gene TRBV20-1, with 8 nucleotides matching TRBD2. This CDR3 has 15 residues. Losses at the gene ends were 2 bases for V and 2 bases for J; bases not matched to a gene: 8. Germline CDR1 reads DFQATT; CDR2 reads SNEGSKA (reference sequence). Here the CDR3 reads CSARSPRGRTYEQYF. The CDR3 nucleotides read TGCAGTGCTAGATCCCCTCGCGGGAGGACCTACGAGCAGTACTTC.

The rearrangement uses TRBV4-1 and TRBJ2-1; 7 bases line up with TRBD2. This CDR3 is built from 16 residues. After removal of 5 bases from V and 5 bases from J, the junction contained 12 bases not matched to a gene. Per germline, CDR1 MGHRA and CDR2 YSYEKL. Here the CDR3 reads CASSNPSSGPHNEQFF. The CDR3 DNA reads TGCGCCAGCAGCAATCCTTCTAGCGGACCTCACAATGAGCAGTTCTTC.

Ten or more counts support this clonotype. The CDR3 DNA is TGTGCCAGCAGCTTCTCGAGTTCTACTGGGGCTTTCTTT. This translates into CASSFSSSTGAFF. This chain links TRBV7-9 with TRBJ1-1; D is ambiguous. The CDR3 consists of 13 residues. Germline V gene data show CDR1 as SEHNR and CDR2 as FQNEAQ (reference sequence). V lost 3 bases, J lost 11 bases, and 16 bases lay in between.

The chain couples TRBV6-1 to TRBJ2-2, with D uncertain. Trimming shortened V by 6 bases and J by 4 bases, and 9 bases separated the two germline ends. Germline CDR1 and CDR2: MNHNS and SASEGT. The CDR3 contains 13 residues. CDR3 protein: CASRQAITGELFF. The CDR3 nucleotides read TGTGCCAGCAGGCAAGCAATCACCGGGGAGCTGTTTTTT.

This clonotype came up a few times. Since no conserved phenylalanine or tryptophan closes the CDR3, a read error is the likely cause. No DNA is shown, since the ends of the CDR3 on it are uncertain; the CDR3 is the one TCRdb lists. The chain employs TRBV28 and TRBJ2-5; the table gives TRBD1 as D, unverified against the DNA. CDR1 MDHEN and CDR2 SYDVKM come from the germline V gene. Termini included, the CDR3 measures 11 amino acids. The CDR3 sequence: CASSSDRGPSI.

In the case of this clonotype: Given a much more abundant clone one base away, this may be a read error. V is TRBV27 and J is TRBJ2-3, with D tentatively TRBD1 (5 bases). Germline V gives CDR1 MNHEY, CDR2 SMNVEV (reference sequence). This CDR3 spans 13 amino acids. CDR3 amino acids: CASTWALTDKQYF. In DNA, the CDR3 is TGTGCCAGCACCTGGGCCCTGACAGATAAGCAGTATTTT.

A few counts support this clonotype. The chain has TRBV24-1 and TRBJ2-1; D perhaps matches TRBD1 (5 bases). The CDR3 is 16 residues long. Per germline, CDR1 KGHDR and CDR2 SFDVKD. Trimming removed 2 bases at V and 0 bases at J, with 10 bases between. The CDR3 DNA reads as TGTGCCACCAGTGATTCCCAGGGTGACTCCTACAATGAGCAGTTCTTC. It encodes CATSDSQGDSYNEQFF.

CDR3 in DNA: TGTGCCAGCAGTTTGGGGGGGGCGATGAGCACTGAAGCTTTCTTT. Translated, it gives CASSLGGAMSTEAFF. The chain carries TRBV28 and TRBJ1-1; tentatively, D is TRBD1 (6 bases). The CDR3 has 15 residues. The V end lost 3 bases, the J end lost 4 bases, and 15 bases lay between the germline ends. CDR1 and CDR2 from the germline V gene are MDHEN and SYDVKM. Supplemented by reference TRBV28 and TRBJ1-1, the full variable domain reads DVKVTQSSRYLVKRTGEKVFLECVQDMDHENMFWYRQDPGLGLRLIYFSYDVKMKEKGDIPEGYSVSREKKERFSLILESASTNQTSMYLCASSLGGAMSTEAFFGQGTRLTVV.

The chain links TRBV5-1 to TRBJ1-6, with 8 bases aligning to TRBD1. This CDR3 is built from 15 residues. After removal of 1 base from V and 7 bases from J, the junction contained 4 bases not matched to a gene. Germline CDR1 SGHRS, CDR2 YFSETQ. The CDR3 region is CASSLTRQGNSPLHF. The CDR3, as DNA: TGCGCCAGCAGCTTGACAAGACAGGGGAATTCACCCCTCCACTTT.

V gene TRBV10-3 combines with J gene TRBJ2-7; D is unresolved. Germline V gene lookup returns CDR1 ENHRY and CDR2 SYGVKD. The germline V and J ends were trimmed by 5 bases and 4 bases, with 6 bases remaining between them. The CDR3 consists of 11 residues. The CDR3 DNA is TGTGCCATCAGTCCCCGATACGAGCAGTACTTC. Translated: CAISPRYEQYF.

This chain uses TRBV11-2 with TRBJ1-4; unclear D gene. Per the germline V gene, CDR1 is SGHAT and CDR2 is FQNNGV. CDR3 length: 15 amino acids. The V end lost 5 bases, the J end lost 7 bases, and 17 bases lay between the germline ends. The CDR3 here is CASSQDFSTGEKLFF. In DNA form, the CDR3 reads TGTGCCAGCAGCCAGGACTTCTCGACGGGTGAAAAACTGTTTTTT.

This sequence joins TRBV29-1 and TRBJ2-1, with D possibly called TRBD1 or TRBD2 (5 bases each). The CDR3 is 15 residues long. Germline V lookup: CDR1 SQVTM, CDR2 ANQGSEA. Trimming cost V 4 bases and J 2 bases, with 15 bases left between them. The CDR3 DNA is TGCAGCGTTGGTTGGGGGAACCGCCCCTACAATGAGCAGTTCTTC. Its protein product is CSVGWGNRPYNEQFF.

The CDR3 sequence is CASSVVRSAGELFF. CDR3 bases: TGTGCCAGCAGCGTAGTCCGTTCGGCAGGGGAGCTGTTTTTT. This sequence joins TRBV13 and TRBJ2-2; D is undetermined. Per the germline V gene, CDR1 is PRHDT and CDR2 is FYEKMQ (reference sequence). Trimming removed 5 bases at V and 8 bases at J, with 15 bases between. The CDR3 runs to 14 residues.

The rearrangement uses TRBV20-1 and TRBJ2-6; TRBD1 matches at 7 bases. V lost 1 base and J lost 0; bases outside the gene matches: 6. Germline V CDR1 and CDR2: DFQATT, SNEGSKA (reference sequence). The CDR3 is 17 amino acids. The CDR3 bases are TGCAGTGCTAGAGCGAACAGGGGCCCCTCTGGGGCCAACGTCCTGACTTTC. This translates into CSARANRGPSGANVLTF.

Concerning this clonotype: This likely comes from a read error, as the CDR3 has no conserved phenylalanine or tryptophan at its end. The V and J genes are TRBV7-9 and TRBJ2-1; TRBD2 matches 8 bases. J lost 4 bases, V lost 5 bases, and 10 bases had no gene match. The V gene's germline CDR1 is SEHNR and CDR2 FQNEAQ (reference sequence). The CDR3 has 16 amino acids. CDR3 amino acids: CASSPSGGSSYNEQFL. DNA for the CDR3: TGTGCCAGCAGCCCTTCGGGGGGGAGTAGTTACAATGAGCAGTTCCTC.

The chain recombines TRBV11-2 with TRBJ2-7; the D gene could be TRBD1 or TRBD2 (5 bases each). V gave up 2 bases and J gave up 3 bases, with 11 bases separating them. Germline V CDR1 and CDR2: SGHAT, FQNNGV. The CDR3 loop spans 14 amino acids. CDR3 nucleotides: TGTGCCAGCAGCTTACAGGGACCCGGCTACGAGCAGTACTTC. This translates into CASSLQGPGYEQYF.

Worth noting for this clonotype: A much larger clone lies one base from this, so it may be a read error. V and J are TRBV6-2 or TRBV6-3 and TRBJ2-1; TRBD2 matches at 15 bases. The germline gives CDR1 MNHEY, CDR2 SVGEGT. There are 21 residues in the CDR3. The CDR3 DNA sequence: TGTGCCAGCAGTGGGGCTACCACGGGACTAGCGGGAGGTTGGTCCTACAATGAGCAGCTCTTC. This codes for CASSGATTGLAGGWSYNEQLF.

Concerning this clonotype itself: A much more abundant neighbour one base away suggests this may be a read error. V is TRBV27 and J is TRBJ2-1; D gene uncertain. The CDR3 sequence is 13 residues long. Looked up from germline, CDR1 is MNHEY and CDR2 is SMNVEV (reference sequence). CDR3 sequence (DNA): TGTGCCAGCGGTGAGTTAACCTACAATGAGCAGCTCTTC. Translating it yields CASGELTYNEQLF.

This clonotype was seen many times. V usage is TRBV6-5 and J usage is TRBJ2-3, with D perhaps TRBD1 (6 bases). Germline V CDR1 and CDR2: MNHEY, SVGAGI. Deletions cut 2 bases from V and 1 base from J, with 10 bases between. This CDR3 comprises 15 residues. The CDR3 region is CASSYRGGGTDTQYF. The CDR3 DNA reads as TGTGCCAGCAGTTACCGTGGGGGCGGCACAGATACGCAGTATTTT.

This clonotype was recorded a few times. The chain employs TRBV19 and TRBJ1-1, with D tentatively TRBD1 (5 bases). The V end lost 3 bases, the J end lost 0 bases, and 8 bases lay between the germline ends. CDR1 and CDR2 from the germline V gene are LNHDA and SQIVND (reference sequence). The CDR3 length is 14 residues. The CDR3 bases are TGTGCCAGTAGTATCGGGGGTATGAACACTGAAGCTTTCTTT. Amino acids: CASSIGGMNTEAFF.

V is TRBV5-1 and J is TRBJ2-5, with 8 bases aligning to TRBD2. Looked up from germline, CDR1 is SGHRS and CDR2 is YFSETQ. The CDR3 covers 15 residues. Germline trimming cut 0 bases from V and 5 bases from J; bases unmatched to any gene: 6. In DNA, the CDR3 is TGCGCCAGCAGCTTGGATCCGGGAGGGCCGGAGACCCAGTACTTC. It codes for CASSLDPGGPETQYF. Filled out from reference TRBV5-1 and TRBJ2-5, the complete variable domain reads KAGVTQTPRYLIKTRGQQVTLSCSPISGHRSVSWYQQTPGQGLQFLFEYFSETQRNKGNFPGRFSGRQFSNSRSEMNVSTLELGDSALYLCASSLDPGGPETQYFGPGTRLLVL.

V is TRBV6-2 or TRBV6-3 and J is TRBJ2-1; tentative D call: TRBD2 (5 bases). V was shortened by 4 bases and J by 9 bases, with 16 bases between the two germline ends. CDR3 size: 14 residues. Germline CDR1 is MNHEY and CDR2 is SVGEGT. This chain's CDR3 is CASSFTGGYGEQFF. CDR3 nucleotide sequence: TGTGCCAGCAGTTTCACTGGCGGGTACGGTGAGCAGTTCTTC.

This clonotype has at least ten counts. The chain carries TRBV7-2 and TRBJ2-3, with D maybe TRBD1 (6 bases). The CDR3 is 15 residues long. Looked up from germline, CDR1 is SGHTA and CDR2 is FQGNSA. V lost 2 bases, J lost 2 bases, and 11 bases lay in between. The CDR3 loop reads CASSLQGGSTDTQYF. The CDR3 DNA is TGTGCCAGCAGCTTACAAGGGGGTTCCACAGATACGCAGTATTTT.